This TCR beta chain was identified in a study of response to subunit inactivated influenza vaccine. Study outcomes and limitations: Authors suggested each seasonal flu vaccination may recruit only limited numbers of new T cells.

TCRdb reprocessed the RT-PCR reads with MiXCR, giving one entry per CDR3 protein. The data hold about 190,000 distinct CDR3 sequences, with over 13% observed a single time. A remark on this clonotype: Its antigen is unidentified.

Here the sequenced sample was CD8+ T cells sorted from PBMCs, taken more than 4 days after vaccination. This receptor was identified in a man in his fifties or sixties who received an inactivated influenza vaccine.

DNA of the CDR3: TGCGCCAGCAGCCCCCAAGTCTCTGGGGCCAACGTCCTGACTTTC. It is translated as CASSPQVSGANVLTF. This sequence joins TRBV4-3 and TRBJ2-6; no clear D. The CDR3 length is 15 residues. Germline-derived CDR1 and CDR2 are LGHNA and YSLEER. Trimming took off 4 bases at V and 0 bases at J, with 7 bases between the two ends.